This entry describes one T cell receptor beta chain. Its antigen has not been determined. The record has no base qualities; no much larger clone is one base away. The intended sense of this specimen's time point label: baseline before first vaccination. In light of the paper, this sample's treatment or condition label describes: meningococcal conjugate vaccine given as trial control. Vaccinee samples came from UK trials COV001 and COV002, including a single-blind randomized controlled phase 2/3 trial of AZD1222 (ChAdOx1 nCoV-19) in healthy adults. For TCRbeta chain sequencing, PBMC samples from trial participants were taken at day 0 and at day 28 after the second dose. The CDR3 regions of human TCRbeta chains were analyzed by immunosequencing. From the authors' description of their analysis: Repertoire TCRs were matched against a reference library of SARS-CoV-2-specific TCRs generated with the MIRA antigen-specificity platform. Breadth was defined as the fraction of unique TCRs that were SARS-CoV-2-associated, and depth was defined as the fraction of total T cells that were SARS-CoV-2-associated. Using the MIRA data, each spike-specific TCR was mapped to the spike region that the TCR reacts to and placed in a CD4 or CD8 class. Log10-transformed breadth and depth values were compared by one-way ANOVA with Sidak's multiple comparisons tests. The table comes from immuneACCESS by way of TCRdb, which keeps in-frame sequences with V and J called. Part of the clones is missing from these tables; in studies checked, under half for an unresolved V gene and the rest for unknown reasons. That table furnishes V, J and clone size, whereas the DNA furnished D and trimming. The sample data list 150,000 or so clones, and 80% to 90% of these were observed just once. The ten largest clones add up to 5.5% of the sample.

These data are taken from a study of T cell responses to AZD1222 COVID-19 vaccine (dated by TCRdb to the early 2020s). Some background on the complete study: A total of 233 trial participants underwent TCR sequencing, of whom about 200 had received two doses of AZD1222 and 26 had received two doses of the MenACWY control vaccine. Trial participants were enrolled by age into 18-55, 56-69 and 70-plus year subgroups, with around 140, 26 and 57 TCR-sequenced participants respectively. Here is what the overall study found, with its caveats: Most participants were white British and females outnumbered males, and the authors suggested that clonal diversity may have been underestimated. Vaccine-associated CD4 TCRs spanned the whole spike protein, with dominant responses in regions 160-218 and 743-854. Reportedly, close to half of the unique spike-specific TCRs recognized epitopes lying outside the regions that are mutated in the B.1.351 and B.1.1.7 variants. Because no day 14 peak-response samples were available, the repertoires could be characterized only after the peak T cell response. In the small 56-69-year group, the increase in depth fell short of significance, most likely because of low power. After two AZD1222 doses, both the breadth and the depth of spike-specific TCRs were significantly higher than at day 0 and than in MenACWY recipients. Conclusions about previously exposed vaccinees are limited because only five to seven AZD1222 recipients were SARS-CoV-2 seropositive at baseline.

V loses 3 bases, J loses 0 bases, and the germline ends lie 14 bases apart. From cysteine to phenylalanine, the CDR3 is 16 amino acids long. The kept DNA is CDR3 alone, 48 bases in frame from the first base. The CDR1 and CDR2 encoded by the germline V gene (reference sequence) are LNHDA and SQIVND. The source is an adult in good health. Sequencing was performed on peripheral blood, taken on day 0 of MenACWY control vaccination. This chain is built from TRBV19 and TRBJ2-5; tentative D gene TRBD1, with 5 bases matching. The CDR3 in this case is CASSIQAGRNQETQYF. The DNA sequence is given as TGTGCCAGTAGTATTCAGGCAGGGCGGAACCAAGAGACCCAGTACTTC.